A single sample is the source of the 5 T cell receptor beta chains below, sequenced in a study of T cells in Graves' hyperthyroidism and ophthalmopathy. TCR beta CDR3 regions were amplified from RNA. HTBI primers drove first-round RT-PCR of the TCR CDR3. TCRdb recomputed calls from the multiplex PCR reads with MiXCR, one row per CDR3 protein. The sample records hundreds of thousands of distinct CDR3 sequences, less than 15% being singletons. Sequences were obtained from blood. The source is a woman younger than 30 with Graves' hyperthyroidism.

The chain is built from TRBV28 and TRBJ2-5; D assignment may be TRBD1 or TRBD2 (6 bases each). The CDR3 runs to 12 residues. Trimming pared 6 bases from V and 7 bases from J, leaving 12 bases between. Germline loops: CDR1 MDHEN, CDR2 SYDVKM. CDR3 in amino acids: CASSFKGGTQYF. The CDR3 region has the DNA TGTGCCAGCAGCTTCAAGGGGGGGACCCAGTACTTC. Full variable domain (outside the CDR3, taken from reference TRBV28 and TRBJ2-5): DVKVTQSSRYLVKRTGEKVFLECVQDMDHENMFWYRQDPGLGLRLIYFSYDVKMKEKGDIPEGYSVSREKKERFSLILESASTNQTSMYLCASSFKGGTQYFGPGTRLLVL.

This clonotype was found a few times. V and J are TRBV5-4 and TRBJ1-2, with 11 bases that match TRBD1. Germline V gene lookup returns CDR1 SGHNT and CDR2 YYREEE (reference sequence). The V segment lost 4 bases and the J segment 8 bases; nucleotides outside the gene matches: 16. The CDR3 sequence is 17 residues long. CDR3 nucleotides: TGTGCCAGCAGCCAAAAACGCAGGACAGGGGGCGCCGAAGGCTACACCTTC. As protein: CASSQKRRTGGAEGYTF.

Ten or more counts support this clonotype. The rearrangement links TRBV7-9 to TRBJ2-3; possibly TRBD2 for D (6 bases). The CDR3 loop spans 15 amino acids. CDR1 and CDR2 (germline): SEHNR, FQNEAQ (reference sequence). The germline V and J ends were trimmed by 6 bases and 7 bases, with 20 bases remaining between them. CDR3 protein: CASRAVNGGRNTQYF. The DNA for the CDR3 is TGTGCCAGCAGGGCCGTTAACGGAGGGAGAAATACGCAGTATTTT.

This clonotype was detected many times. The rearrangement joins TRBV13 to TRBJ1-3; D is uncertain. The germline V gene encodes CDR1 PRHDT and CDR2 FYEKMQ (reference sequence). The CDR3 has 12 residues. Trimming took off 2 bases at V and 5 bases at J, with 4 bases between the two ends. The CDR3 sequence is CASSLTRNTIYF. The CDR3 DNA reads as TGTGCCAGCAGCTTAACGAGAAACACCATATATTTT.

Worth noting for this clonotype: A much larger clone differs by one base, so this may be a read error. Lacking the conserved final phenylalanine or tryptophan, this CDR3 likely reflects a read error. The chain recombines TRBV18 with TRBJ2-3; D could derive from TRBD1 or TRBD2 (7 bases each). Germline CDR1 is KGHSH and CDR2 is LQKENI. There are 17 residues in the CDR3. The ends were cut back, 6 bases at V and 1 base at J, with 20 bases in the middle. DNA for the CDR3: TGTGCCAGCTCTCAGGGGGGGGCTATTCTCGGCACAGATACGCAGTATCTT. It encodes CASSQGGAILGTDTQYL.